The 10 T cell receptor beta chains presented below share a single source sample, sequenced in a study of siplizumab effects on memory and regulatory T cells. This table comes from immunoSEQ multiplex PCR, and its TCRdb copy is limited to in-frame clones, with some not included. The sample includes about 100,000 clones, roughly 94% of them seen just once. Sample: Tregs sorted from blood. The receptors derive from a human donor in good health.

This sequence joins TRBV2 and TRBJ2-1; 9 bases agree with TRBD2. The CDR3 contains 17 residues. The V gene end was trimmed by 10 bases and the J gene end by 0 bases; junction bases not matched to a gene: 13. The germline V gene encodes CDR1 SNHLY and CDR2 FYNNEI. The CDR3 loop reads CAIQAGGLGSSYNEQFF. In nucleotides, the CDR3 is TGTGCCATCCAGGCGGGAGGGCTCGGGAGCTCCTACAATGAGCAGTTCTTC.

The V call is TRBV18, the J call TRBJ1-1; weak D call: TRBD1 (5 bases). The germline V and J ends were trimmed by 5 bases and 6 bases, with 19 bases remaining between them. CDR1 is KGHSH, CDR2 LQKENI, per germline. The CDR3 runs to 15 residues. The CDR3 spells CASSFGTEVIAEAFF. In DNA, the CDR3 is TGTGCCAGCTCATTTGGGACGGAGGTTATCGCTGAAGCTTTCTTT.

The CDR3 reads CATKDYEQYF. In DNA, the CDR3 is TGCGCCACCAAGGATTACGAGCAGTACTTC. The chain joins TRBV23-1 to TRBJ2-7, with unresolved D. TRBV23-1 is an open reading frame whose function is uncertain. Trimming cost V 10 bases and J 4 bases, with 8 bases left between them. The CDR3 is 10 amino acids.

V and J are TRBV30 and TRBJ1-2; D unresolved. The CDR3 contains 11 residues. The V end lost 7 bases, the J end lost 3 bases, and 9 bases lay between the germline ends. Germline assignment: CDR1 GTSNPN and CDR2 SVGIG (reference sequence). The CDR3 DNA sequence: TGTGCCTCCACTATTTACTATGGCTACACCTTC. Its protein product is CASTIYYGYTF.

This sequence joins TRBV9 and TRBJ1-1; D not resolved. CDR3 length: 14 residues. CDR1 and CDR2 from the germline V gene are SGDLS and YYNGEE. V was clipped by 2 bases and J by 4 bases, with 12 bases between them. The chain's CDR3 is CASSVRWIGTEAFF. CDR3 nucleotides: TGTGCCAGCAGCGTTCGGTGGATCGGCACTGAAGCTTTCTTT.

The chain recombines TRBV10-2 with TRBJ2-2; no reliable D call. Germline CDR1 reads WSHSY; CDR2 reads SAAADI. Trimming shortened V by 8 bases and J by 8 bases, and 0 bases separated the two germline ends. This CDR3 has 8 residues. CDR3 amino acids: CASGELFF. The CDR3 DNA sequence: TGCGCCAGCGGGGAGCTGTTTTTT.

This chain links TRBV21-1 with TRBJ2-5; TRBD2, as called in the table, went unchecked against the DNA. TRBV21-1 is reported as a pseudogene. The CDR3 has 14 residues. CDR3 nucleotide sequence: TGTGCCAGCAGTAGCGGGAGGGCCGGAGAGACCCAGTACTTC. This gives the protein CASSSGRAGETQYF.

The chain has TRBV7-6 and TRBJ1-4; D is unclear. There are 12 residues in the CDR3. Trimming removed 1 base at V and 8 bases at J, with 5 bases between. The germline gives CDR1 SGHVS, CDR2 FNYEAQ. CDR3 loop: CASSLVAEKLFF. The CDR3 DNA sequence: TGTGCCAGCAGCTTAGTTGCCGAAAAACTGTTTTTT.

V is TRBV6-5 and J is TRBJ2-7, with D perhaps assigned TRBD1 or TRBD2 (5 bases each). The CDR3 has 15 amino acids. The V gene lost 6 bases and the J gene lost 2 bases, with 17 bases spanning the gap. Germline V CDR1 and CDR2: MNHEY, SVGAGI. The CDR3 here is CASRRSGTPAYEQYF. The CDR3 nucleotides read TGTGCCAGCAGAAGATCCGGGACCCCCGCCTACGAGCAGTACTTC.

V and J are TRBV27 and TRBJ2-7; TRBD2 matches 10 bases. Trimming cost V 3 bases and J 6 bases; bases outside gene matches: 8. CDR1 is MNHEY and CDR2 is SMNVEV in the germline V gene (reference sequence). This CDR3 is built from 15 residues. CDR3 residues: CASSLGASGSFEQYF. The CDR3 DNA is TGTGCCAGCAGTTTGGGCGCTAGCGGGAGTTTCGAGCAGTACTTC.